This TCR beta chain comes out of a study of vaccination and CD4 T cells after COVID-19. Study summary: Taking of post-vaccine samples occurred a median 72 days after dose two (range 14 to 241). Study observations and caveats: Spike mono-reactivity held for 304 of 307 vaccine-specific clones in convalescent patients.

Between the trimmed V and J ends, which lost 3 bases and 5 bases, there was a span of 10 bases. Germline CDR1 and CDR2: DFQATT and SNEGSKA (reference sequence). The CDR3 sequence is 12 residues long. Details on this clonotype: The antigen is not known.

Treatment in this sample: approximately 9-day PBMC culture with coronavirus spike peptide pools or control peptides (ViraFEST assay). Sequence data for DNA of cultured CD4+ T cells were generated by the Oncomine TCR Beta short-read assay. A single record per CDR3 protein comes from TCRdb applying MiXCR to the PCR reads. The sample contains approximately 12,000 distinct CDR3 sequences, roughly three quarters of which appear only once. This chain connects TRBV20-1 to TRBJ1-2, with a possible D match to TRBD1 (5 bases). This receptor was obtained from a human donor who had recovered from COVID-19. The material sequenced was CD4+ T cells from blood, cultured in vitro. The CDR3 loop reads CSARGRRYGYTF. The CDR3 DNA is TGCAGTGCTAGGGGGCGGAGATATGGCTACACCTTC.